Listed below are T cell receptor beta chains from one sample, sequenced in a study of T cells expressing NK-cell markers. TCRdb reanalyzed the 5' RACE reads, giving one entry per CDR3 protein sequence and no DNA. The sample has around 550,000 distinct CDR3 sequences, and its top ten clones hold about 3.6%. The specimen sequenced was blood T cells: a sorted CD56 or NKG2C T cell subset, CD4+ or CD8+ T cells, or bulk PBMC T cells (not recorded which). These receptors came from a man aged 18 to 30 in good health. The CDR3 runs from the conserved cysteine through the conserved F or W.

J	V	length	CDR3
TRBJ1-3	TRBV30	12	CAWREERNTIYF
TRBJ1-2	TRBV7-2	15	CASSFAGTGGRGYTF
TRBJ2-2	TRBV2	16	CASSEPTSGSSGELFF
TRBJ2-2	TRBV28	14	CASRVAGETGELFF
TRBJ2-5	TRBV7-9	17	CASSLAALAGGGETQYF
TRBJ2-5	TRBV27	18	CASSIRTSGRGGQETQYF
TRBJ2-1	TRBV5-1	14	CASSFDQPSAEQFF
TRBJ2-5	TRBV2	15	CASSFTGERGETQYF
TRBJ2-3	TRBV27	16	CASSLSKGVSTDTQYF
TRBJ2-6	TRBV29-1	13	CSVEFGGANVLTF
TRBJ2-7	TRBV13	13	CASNSGSSYEQYF
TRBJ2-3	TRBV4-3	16	CASSQDWGVGTDTQYF
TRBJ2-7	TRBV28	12	CASSPPLVEQYF
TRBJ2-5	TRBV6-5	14	CASMGGRASETQYF
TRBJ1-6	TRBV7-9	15	CASSLIGQGASPLHF
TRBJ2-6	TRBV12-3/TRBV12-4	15	CASRPWPGGANVLTF
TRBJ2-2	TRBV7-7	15	CASSLGANSGGELFF
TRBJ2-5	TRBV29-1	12	CSVEDFSETQYF
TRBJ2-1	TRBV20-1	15	CSAVTSLAGGNEQFF
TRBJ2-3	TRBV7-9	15	CASSLADRLTDTQYF
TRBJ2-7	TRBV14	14	CASSQWGRDYEQYF
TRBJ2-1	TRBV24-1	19	CATSDADSRRKSSYNEQFF
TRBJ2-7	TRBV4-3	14	CASSHQGSSYEQYF
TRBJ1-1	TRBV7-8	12	CASGQGRTEAFF
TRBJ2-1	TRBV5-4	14	CASSLRARREGQFF
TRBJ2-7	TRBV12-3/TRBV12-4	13	CASRGVALREQYF
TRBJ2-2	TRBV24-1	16	CATSDPGTDNTGELFF
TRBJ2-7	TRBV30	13	CAWETAYSYEQYF
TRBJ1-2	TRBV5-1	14	CASSLGRGLYGYTF
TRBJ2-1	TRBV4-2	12	CASSQELAEQFF
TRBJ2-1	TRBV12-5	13	CASGLGTQFEQFF